These 28 T cell receptor beta chains came from one sample sequenced in a study of blood T cell repertoires in COVID-19. Assay: immunoSEQ multiplex PCR; the TCRdb copy retains only in-frame clones and omits some. The table includes 30,000 or so clones, 83% detected once. Sequences were obtained from peripheral blood. These receptors were obtained from a man aged 45-60 years with acute or convalescent COVID-19.

The count of this clone is one. The chain carries TRBV5-6 and TRBJ2-7; 10 nucleotides align to TRBD1. The CDR3 runs 15 residues. Unmatched junction bases numbered 7, after V lost 1 base and J lost 6 bases. Germline CDR1 SGHDT, CDR2 YYEEEE. CDR3 residues: CASSLYPGQGREQYF. Here the CDR3 DNA reads TGTGCCAGCAGCTTGTACCCGGGACAGGGGCGCGAGCAGTACTTC.

This clone was counted a few times. The rearrangement joins TRBV9 to TRBJ2-7, with a possible D match to TRBD2 (5 bases). Germline CDR1 is SGDLS and CDR2 is YYNGEE. V lost 0 bases and J lost 2, with 15 bases in between. This CDR3 region has 16 residues. The CDR3 nucleotides read TGTGCCAGCAGCGTAGCTAGCTGGGATTCGACCTACGAGCAGTACTTC. Residues: CASSVASWDSTYEQYF.

J is TRBJ1-2 and V is TRBV27; tentatively, D is TRBD1 (6 bases). The V gene's germline CDR1 is MNHEY and CDR2 SMNVEV (reference sequence). The CDR3 contains 14 residues. V lost 0 bases and J lost 7, with 12 bases in between. The CDR3 is CASSLSGGAGGYTF. The CDR3 DNA is TGTGCCAGCAGTTTATCGGGGGGGGCTGGTGGCTACACCTTC.

The genes are TRBV29-1 and TRBJ1-3, with 11 bases that match TRBD1. V shed 5 bases, J shed 3 bases, and the junction held 12 bases outside the gene matches. The CDR3 is 17 amino acids. Germline CDR1 and CDR2: SQVTM and ANQGSEA. CDR3 sequence: CSVLRTGGVSGGNTIYF. The DNA of the CDR3 is TGCAGCGTTCTTAGGACAGGGGGCGTCTCAGGTGGAAACACCATATATTTT.

The chain is built from TRBV6-5 and TRBJ2-7; D perhaps matches TRBD1 (5 bases). The CDR3 extends over 14 amino acids. The V end lost 3 bases, the J end lost 7 bases, and 16 bases lay between the germline ends. From germline, CDR1 is MNHEY and CDR2 SVGAGI. CDR3 amino acids: CASSYNGQRKEQYF. CDR3 DNA sequence: TGTGCCAGCAGTTATAACGGACAACGAAAGGAGCAGTACTTC.

The V call is TRBV30, the J call TRBJ1-1; unclear D gene. V was clipped by 2 bases and J by 4 bases, with 11 bases between them. This CDR3 has 13 amino acids. Germline CDR1 and CDR2: GTSNPN and SVGIG (reference sequence). In nucleotides, the CDR3 is TGTGCCTGGAGTCGATCGGGAGCCACTGAAGCTTTCTTT. Translating it yields CAWSRSGATEAFF.

The sample holds a few counts of this clone. The chain couples TRBV19 to TRBJ2-7, with 11 bases aligning to TRBD1. Looked up from germline, CDR1 is LNHDA and CDR2 is SQIVND (reference sequence). The J segment lost 3 bases and the V segment lost 6 bases, leaving 10 bases of the junction unmatched. The CDR3 spans 16 residues. The CDR3 DNA sequence: TGTGCCAGTAGGTCGAGAGGGACAGGGGGTATCTACGAGCAGTACTTC. Amino acid sequence: CASRSRGTGGIYEQYF.

This clone has only one observation. The chain uses TRBV19 and TRBJ2-7, with TRBD2 matching over 8 bases. The germline V gene encodes CDR1 LNHDA and CDR2 SQIVND (reference sequence). After removal of 5 bases from V and 6 bases from J, the junction contained 9 bases not matched to a gene. The CDR3 sequence is 14 residues long. The CDR3 nucleotides read TGTGCCAGTAGTCCCTGGGTCGGGGGGGGCGAGCAGTACTTC. Translating it yields CASSPWVGGGEQYF.

The chain has TRBV3-1 (or the pseudogene TRBV3-2) and TRBJ2-2; 7 nucleotides align to TRBD2. Germline CDR1 LGHDT, CDR2 YNNKEL (reference sequence). The CDR3 has 15 residues. Trimming cost V 0 bases and J 3 bases; bases outside gene matches: 1. CDR3 sequence reads: CASSQDRGDTGELFF. CDR3 DNA: TGTGCCAGCAGCCAAGATCGGGGGGACACCGGGGAGCTGTTTTTT.

The chain is built from TRBV27 and TRBJ2-7, with D maybe TRBD1 (5 bases). The CDR3 is 14 residues long. Germline assignment: CDR1 MNHEY and CDR2 SMNVEV (reference sequence). The V and J ends lost 5 bases and 2 bases respectively, with 13 bases between them. The CDR3 loop is CASSLLDSAYEQYF. In DNA, the CDR3 is TGTGCCAGCAGTCTACTCGACAGCGCCTACGAGCAGTACTTC.

The chain combines TRBV6-5 with TRBJ2-7; D possibly corresponds to TRBD1 (6 bases). This CDR3 contains 13 residues. Trimming shortened V by 5 bases and J by 5 bases, and 13 bases separated the two germline ends. CDR1 MNHEY and CDR2 SVGAGI come from the germline V gene. For the CDR3, the DNA is TGTGCCAGCAGTCCCGGGACAACCCACGAGCAGTACTTC. Amino acids: CASSPGTTHEQYF.

The gene calls are TRBV19 and TRBJ1-5; TRBD1 matches at 10 bases. CDR3 size: 17 residues. From germline, CDR1 is LNHDA and CDR2 SQIVND (reference sequence). The ends lost 3 bases at V and 5 bases at J; junction bases unmatched: 10. The CDR3 coding sequence is TGTGCCAGTAGTATTCCACGACAGGGGGCATTTGATCAGCCCCAGCATTTT. Translated: CASSIPRQGAFDQPQHF.

The V gene is TRBV28, the J gene TRBJ1-3; no reliable D call. CDR1 is MDHEN and CDR2 is SYDVKM in the germline V gene. The V and J ends lost 5 bases and 2 bases respectively, with 13 bases between them. The CDR3 spans 15 residues. In nucleotides, the CDR3 is TGTGCCAGCAGTCGACGGACTACAACTGGAAACACCATATATTTT. Its translation is CASSRRTTTGNTIYF.

The chain uses TRBV19 and TRBJ1-1, with 10 bases aligning to TRBD1. Germline CDR1 reads LNHDA; CDR2 reads SQIVND (reference sequence). J gave up 5 bases and V 4 bases, and 4 bases lay outside the gene matches. The CDR3 is 14 amino acids. CDR3 protein: CASSNRDRGTEAFF. The CDR3 coding sequence is TGTGCCAGTAGTAATCGGGACAGGGGTACTGAAGCTTTCTTT.

The J gene is TRBJ2-3, the V gene TRBV14; 12 positions agree with TRBD2. Germline V gene lookup returns CDR1 SGHDN and CDR2 FVKESK. J was trimmed by 1 base and V by 3 bases; bases with no gene match: 2. This CDR3 spans 16 amino acids. CDR3 amino acids: CASSHRLAGGTDTQYF. The CDR3 DNA sequence: TGTGCCAGCAGCCACAGACTAGCGGGGGGCACAGATACGCAGTATTTT.

This clone occurred a few times. V is TRBV28 and J is TRBJ1-6, with D possibly TRBD1 on 5 matching bases. The length of the CDR3 is 15 residues. The ends were cut back, 5 bases at V and 3 bases at J, with 11 bases in the middle. Germline V CDR1 and CDR2: MDHEN, SYDVKM. The chain's CDR3 is CASSTGVRYNSPLHF. CDR3 coding DNA: TGTGCCAGCAGTACAGGAGTCCGCTATAATTCACCCCTCCACTTT.

The chain carries TRBV4-2 and TRBJ2-7; D perhaps matches TRBD2 (6 bases). The CDR3 runs to 15 residues. CDR1 is LGHNA and CDR2 is YNFKEQ in the germline V gene. The ends were cut back, 4 bases at V and 5 bases at J, with 18 bases in the middle. DNA for the CDR3: TGTGCCAGCAGCCGGTCGCCGGGAGCCTGGGACGAGCAGTACTTC. Translation: CASSRSPGAWDEQYF.

The gene calls are TRBV4-1 and TRBJ1-1; D gene ambiguous. The V end lost 0 bases, the J end lost 2 bases, and 7 bases lay between the germline ends. The CDR3 is 14 amino acids. CDR1 and CDR2 (germline): MGHRA, YSYEKL. The CDR3 DNA reads TGCGCCAGCAGCCAAGATCAGGTTAACACTGAAGCTTTCTTT. Translating gives CASSQDQVNTEAFF.

The genes are TRBV25-1 and TRBJ1-6; tentatively, D is TRBD1 (6 bases). This CDR3 comprises 14 residues. In germline, CDR1 is MGHDK, CDR2 SYGVNS. Trimming took 7 bases from V and 2 from J, leaving 9 bases between them. As DNA, the CDR3 is TGTGCCAGCACCCAGGGGACCTATAATTCACCCCTCCACTTT. Translating gives CASTQGTYNSPLHF. Variable domain in full (rest from reference TRBV25-1 and TRBJ1-6): EADIYQTPRYLVIGTGKKITLECSQTMGHDKMYWYQQDPGMELHLIHYSYGVNSTEKGDLSSESTVSRIRTEHFPLTLESARPSHTSQYLCASTQGTYNSPLHFGNGTRLTVT.

This sequence joins TRBV7-9 and TRBJ2-7; the D is unclear. CDR3 size: 11 residues. Germline V gene data show CDR1 as SEHNR and CDR2 as FQNEAQ (reference sequence). The germline V and J ends were trimmed by 2 bases and 7 bases, with 6 bases remaining between them. The CDR3 coding sequence is TGTGCCAGCAGCTTATTATTAGAGCAGTACTTC. Its protein is CASSLLLEQYF.

The genes are TRBV6-5 and TRBJ1-5; the D is unclear. V was shortened by 8 bases and J by 4 bases, with 12 bases between the two germline ends. Germline V gene lookup returns CDR1 MNHEY and CDR2 SVGAGI. This CDR3 region has 13 residues. This CDR3 is CASGQAGNQPQHF. As DNA, the CDR3 is TGTGCCAGCGGGCAGGCCGGAAATCAGCCCCAGCATTTT.

This chain links TRBV14 with TRBJ2-7; possibly TRBD1 for D (6 bases). CDR3 length: 14 residues. The V end was cut by 1 base, the J end by 5 bases, with 12 bases between. Germline V gives CDR1 SGHDN, CDR2 FVKESK. Here the CDR3 reads CASSQVNRDHEQYF. The CDR3, as DNA: TGTGCCAGCAGCCAAGTAAACAGGGACCACGAGCAGTACTTC.

This clone was detected only once. The V and J genes are TRBV25-1 and TRBJ2-2, with D maybe TRBD2 (6 bases). The CDR3 runs 15 residues. V gave up 8 bases and J gave up 6 bases, with 19 bases separating them. Germline lookup yields CDR1 MGHDK and CDR2 SYGVNS. Written as DNA, the CDR3 is TGTGCCAGCCGGGCTGTTTTCGGGGAGGCCGGGGAGCTGTTTTTT. It yields the protein CASRAVFGEAGELFF.

The chain has TRBV12-3 or TRBV12-4 and TRBJ1-5, with D uncertain. V gave up 3 bases and J gave up 1 base, with 4 bases separating them. The CDR3 is 13 amino acids. In nucleotides, the CDR3 is TGTGCCAGCAGTTTGGCCAGCAATCAGCCCCAGCATTTT. Its translation: CASSLASNQPQHF.

The chain links TRBV7-3 to TRBJ2-2; TRBD2 is a possible D gene (8 bases). The CDR3 sequence is 14 residues long. Germline CDR1 SGHTA, CDR2 FQGTGA. V gave up 9 bases and J gave up 3 bases, with 14 bases separating them. CDR3 region: CASREGADTGELFF. The DNA of the CDR3 is TGTGCCAGTCGGGAGGGGGCGGACACCGGGGAGCTGTTTTTT.

This clone was recorded once. This chain links TRBV10-3 with TRBJ2-1; tentatively, D is TRBD1 (7 bases). CDR1 and CDR2 from the germline V gene are ENHRY and SYGVKD. The CDR3 spans 17 residues. Deletions cut 0 bases from V and 4 bases from J, with 16 bases between. Here the CDR3 DNA reads TGTGCCATCAGTGAGTCCAGGGGGGAAGAACCGTACAATGAGCAGTTCTTC. Residues: CAISESRGEEPYNEQFF.

The chain employs TRBV5-1 and TRBJ2-5; 10 bases fit TRBD1. The V segment lost 3 bases and the J segment 4 bases; nucleotides outside the gene matches: 3. The CDR3 is made up of 14 amino acids. Looked up from germline, CDR1 is SGHRS and CDR2 is YFSETQ. CDR3 region: CASSSRTGGETQYF. CDR3 nucleotides: TGCGCCAGCAGCTCAAGGACAGGGGGAGAGACCCAGTACTTC.

This chain joins TRBV5-8 and TRBJ2-1; 7 nucleotides agree with TRBD2. With 0 bases clipped from V and 4 bases from J, the junction kept 4 bases outside the gene matches. Germline CDR1 reads SGHTS; CDR2 reads YDEGEE. The CDR3 loop spans 15 amino acids. The CDR3 here is CASSLAGLLYNEQFF. The CDR3 DNA reads as TGTGCCAGCAGCTTGGCGGGACTACTTTACAATGAGCAGTTCTTC.